The 26 T cell receptor beta chains in this list originate from one sample, sequenced in a study of T cells in Graves' hyperthyroidism and ophthalmopathy. Amplification targeted TCR beta CDR3 regions from RNA transcripts. First-round RT-PCR with HTBI primers amplified the TCR CDR3 region. TCRdb processed the multiplex PCR reads anew with MiXCR; each CDR3 protein has one entry. The sample holds approximately 350,000 distinct CDR3 sequences, approximately 16% seen once. The sample consisted of blood. Receptors originate from a woman in her sixties with Graves' ophthalmopathy.

There are a few counts of this clonotype. V usage is TRBV6-5 and J usage is TRBJ1-2; a possible D gene is TRBD1 (5 bases). Germline CDR1 and CDR2: MNHEY and SVGAGI. V lost 2 bases, J lost 7 bases, and 17 bases lay in between. The CDR3 is 15 residues long. CDR3 sequence reads: CASSYLPGSSGGYTF. The CDR3 DNA follows: TGTGCCAGCAGTTACCTGCCAGGGAGTTCGGGTGGCTACACCTTC.

This clonotype showed up just a few times. CDR3 protein: CSVESGTSGRDYEQYF. In DNA form, the CDR3 reads TGCAGCGTTGAGTCAGGGACTAGCGGGAGGGACTACGAGCAGTACTTC. The chain employs TRBV29-1 and TRBJ2-7; 16 bases map to TRBD2. CDR1 and CDR2 from the germline V gene are SQVTM and ANQGSEA. Trimming cost V 3 bases and J 3 bases; bases outside gene matches: 5. This CDR3 comprises 16 residues.

This clonotype has just a few counts. The V and J genes are TRBV6-5 and TRBJ2-3, with D possibly matching TRBD2 (7 bases). The germline V and J ends were trimmed by 2 bases and 8 bases, with 8 bases remaining between them. Per the germline V gene, CDR1 is MNHEY and CDR2 is SVGAGI. This CDR3 comprises 12 residues. This CDR3 reads CASSYGGATQYF. In DNA form, the CDR3 reads TGTGCCAGCAGTTACGGGGGGGCTACGCAGTATTTT.

This clonotype showed up many times. This chain links TRBV4-1 with TRBJ2-7; TRBD1 agrees at 7 bases. CDR3 size: 14 residues. The germline V gene encodes CDR1 MGHRA and CDR2 YSYEKL. J lost 5 bases, V lost 0 bases, and 4 bases had no gene match. The CDR3 here is CASSQDTGDNEQYF. DNA of the CDR3: TGCGCCAGCAGCCAAGATACAGGGGATAACGAGCAGTACTTC.

In its sample, this clonotype was seen many times. This chain joins TRBV28 and TRBJ2-1, with TRBD2 identical over 7 bases. The germline V gene encodes CDR1 MDHEN and CDR2 SYDVKM. The trim removed 1 base at V and 6 bases at J, leaving 6 bases unmatched. The CDR3 is made up of 15 amino acids. CDR3 in amino acids: CASSLLPSGGNEQFF. CDR3 DNA: TGTGCCAGCAGTTTATTACCTAGCGGCGGCAATGAGCAGTTCTTC.

This clonotype was counted at least ten times. This chain joins TRBV11-1 and TRBJ2-2; 13 bases are shared with TRBD2. The germline V gene has CDR1 SGHAT and CDR2 FQDESV (reference sequence). Losses at the gene ends were 7 bases for V and 7 bases for J; bases not matched to a gene: 6. This CDR3 comprises 15 residues. This chain's CDR3 is CASIGLAGAYGELFF. The CDR3 DNA reads as TGTGCCAGCATTGGACTAGCGGGAGCGTACGGGGAGCTGTTTTTT.

In its sample, this clonotype was seen a few times. The genes are TRBV9 and TRBJ1-3; tentatively, D is TRBD1 (6 bases). The germline V gene encodes CDR1 SGDLS and CDR2 YYNGEE. The germline V and J ends were trimmed by 0 bases and 3 bases, with 10 bases remaining between them. The CDR3 extends over 15 amino acids. In nucleotides, the CDR3 is TGTGCCAGCAGCGTAGGAGGGGGAGGTGGAAACACCATATATTTT. Its protein is CASSVGGGGGNTIYF.

The table lists this clonotype with many counts. J is TRBJ2-5 and V is TRBV19, with 7 bases matching TRBD1. The V gene's germline CDR1 is LNHDA and CDR2 SQIVND (reference sequence). CDR3 length: 15 residues. With 4 bases clipped from V and 4 bases from J, the junction kept 9 bases outside the gene matches. The CDR3: CASSNPTGVGETQYF. In DNA form, the CDR3 reads TGTGCCAGTAGTAACCCAACAGGGGTCGGAGAGACCCAGTACTTC. Supplemented by reference TRBV19 and TRBJ2-5, the full variable domain reads DGGITQSPKYLFRKEGQNVTLSCEQNLNHDAMYWYRQDPGQGLRLIYYSQIVNDFQKGDIAEGYSVSREKKESFPLTVTSAQKNPTAFYLCASSNPTGVGETQYFGPGTRLLVL.

This chain links TRBV27 with TRBJ2-1, with TRBD2 matching over 8 bases. V lost 7 bases, J lost 4 bases, and 18 bases stayed unmatched. The CDR3 has 18 residues. Germline assignment: CDR1 MNHEY and CDR2 SMNVEV (reference sequence). The CDR3 region is CASNSPRAAGVGYNEQFF. In nucleotides, the CDR3 is TGTGCCAGCAACTCACCACGGGCAGCGGGAGTTGGGTACAATGAGCAGTTCTTC.

The J gene is TRBJ2-7, the V gene TRBV20-1, with TRBD2 identical over 7 bases. The length of the CDR3 is 13 residues. The germline CDR1 and CDR2 sequences are DFQATT and SNEGSKA (reference sequence). V was clipped by 5 bases and J by 4 bases; unmatched bases: 8. The CDR3 DNA is TGCAGTGCTCGGAACGTGGGGGGGTACGAGCAGTACTTC. It specifies CSARNVGGYEQYF.

The chain recombines TRBV19 with TRBJ2-2, with 8 bases that match TRBD1. The V segment lost 3 bases and the J segment 0 bases; nucleotides outside the gene matches: 3. CDR1 and CDR2 from the germline V gene are LNHDA and SQIVND (reference sequence). The CDR3 loop spans 16 amino acids. The CDR3 DNA reads as TGTGCCAGTAGTATTCCGACAGGGGCGAACACCGGGGAGCTGTTTTTT. This gives the protein CASSIPTGANTGELFF.

Only a few counts were recorded for this clonotype. The chain joins TRBV2 to TRBJ2-2; maybe TRBD2 (5 bases). The CDR3 loop spans 15 amino acids. Trimming removed 8 bases from V and 5 bases from J, with 18 bases in between. Germline V lookup: CDR1 SNHLY, CDR2 FYNNEI. The CDR3: CASGRVSGLTGELFF. The CDR3, as DNA: TGTGCCAGCGGTCGGGTATCGGGGTTGACCGGGGAGCTGTTTTTT.

This clonotype was observed at least ten times. The V and J genes are TRBV20-1 and TRBJ2-1; TRBD2 aligns across 13 bases. Germline loops: CDR1 DFQATT, CDR2 SNEGSKA (reference sequence). The CDR3 is made up of 16 amino acids. The junction had 13 bases not matched to a gene; V was cut back by 6 bases and J by 8 bases. The CDR3 bases are TGCAGTGCCGCCCCCGTGGGGACTAGCGGGGCGGATGAGCAGTTCTTC. Translated: CSAAPVGTSGADEQFF.

This rearrangement joins TRBV9 to TRBJ2-5; weak D call: TRBD1 (8 bases). This CDR3 contains 16 residues. The germline CDR1 and CDR2 sequences are SGDLS and YYNGEE. V lost 4 bases to trimming and J lost 6 bases, with 22 bases between them. CDR3 bases: TGTGCCAGCAGCCCCCGGGGGGACAGGATTGAGAAGACCCAGTACTTC. It translates to CASSPRGDRIEKTQYF.

Many counts were recorded for this clonotype. This chain connects TRBV11-2 to TRBJ1-3, with D unresolved. The germline CDR1 and CDR2 sequences are SGHAT and FQNNGV. Trimming cost V 2 bases and J 4 bases, with 6 bases left between them. This CDR3 comprises 13 residues. CDR3 in DNA: TGTGCCAGCAGCTTAAAGAGGGGAAACACCATATATTTT. Translation: CASSLKRGNTIYF.

This clonotype was recorded many times. This rearrangement joins TRBV2 to TRBJ2-5, with 9 positions matching TRBD1. From germline, CDR1 is SNHLY and CDR2 FYNNEI. Trimming took 6 bases from V and 2 from J; bases not matched to a gene: 1. The CDR3 consists of 13 residues. CDR3 DNA: TGTGCCAGCAGAGGACAGGGGCAAGAGACCCAGTACTTC. Protein product: CASRGQGQETQYF.

This clonotype was seen repeatedly, ten times or more. The chain is built from TRBV7-8 and TRBJ2-3; D gene ambiguous. Germline-derived CDR1 and CDR2 are SGHVS and FQNEAQ. V was trimmed by 0 bases and J by 0 bases, leaving 10 bases between them. The CDR3 is 16 amino acids. The CDR3 loop reads CASSLAMVGSTDTQYF. The CDR3 nucleotides are TGTGCCAGCAGCTTAGCTATGGTGGGTAGCACAGATACGCAGTATTTT.

V and J are TRBV7-8 and TRBJ2-7; 7 nucleotides match TRBD1. CDR1 and CDR2 from the germline V gene are SGHVS and FQNEAQ. V was clipped by 5 bases and J by 2 bases; unmatched bases: 12. The CDR3 runs to 16 residues. The chain's CDR3 is CASSPQSGTEAYEQYF. DNA for the CDR3: TGTGCCAGCAGCCCCCAGTCTGGGACAGAAGCCTACGAGCAGTACTTC.

V is TRBV19 and J is TRBJ2-2; 8 nucleotides agree with TRBD1. The CDR3 extends over 14 amino acids. Germline V gene sequence: CDR1 LNHDA, CDR2 SQIVND (reference sequence). Trimming took 7 bases from V and 5 from J; bases not matched to a gene: 6. As DNA, the CDR3 is TGTGCCAGTACGGTTCAGGGGGCAACCGGGGAGCTGTTTTTT. This encodes CASTVQGATGELFF.

The rearrangement joins TRBV15 to TRBJ1-5; D is ambiguous. This CDR3 region has 16 residues. The V gene lost 3 bases and the J gene lost 4 bases, with 16 bases spanning the gap. Germline CDR1 LNHNV, CDR2 YYDKDF (reference sequence). The DNA for the CDR3 is TGTGCCACCAGCAGTCAAGCATCGGGTTTAAATCAGCCCCAGCATTTT. It yields the protein CATSSQASGLNQPQHF.

This clonotype was counted many times. The chain couples TRBV28 to TRBJ2-3; 7 bases agree with TRBD2. The V and J ends lost 3 bases and 2 bases, in that order; junction bases with no gene match: 5. The CDR3 consists of 15 residues. CDR1 is MDHEN and CDR2 is SYDVKM in the germline V gene. The DNA of the CDR3 is TGTGCCAGCAGTTTTCCTAGCGGATACACAGATACGCAGTATTTT. Its translation: CASSFPSGYTDTQYF.

This clonotype has a count of ten or more. This chain joins TRBV28 and TRBJ2-1; D is possibly TRBD1 (6 bases). Trimming pared 5 bases from V and 7 bases from J, leaving 18 bases between. The CDR3 sequence is 15 residues long. Germline loops: CDR1 MDHEN, CDR2 SYDVKM. The CDR3 spells CASSTGTNFYNEQFF. DNA of the CDR3: TGTGCCAGCAGTACCGGGACAAACTTTTATAATGAGCAGTTCTTC.

This clonotype was seen a few times. The CDR3 DNA is TGTGCCAGCAGTATAGCGGGGGACACCGGGGAGCTGTTTTTT. Its protein is CASSIAGDTGELFF. The chain has TRBV28 and TRBJ2-2; 9 nucleotides line up with TRBD2. V dropped 5 bases and J dropped 3; count of bases not matched to a gene: 1. Germline CDR1 reads MDHEN; CDR2 reads SYDVKM. The CDR3 extends over 14 amino acids.

Many counts were recorded for this clonotype. This chain joins TRBV3-1 and TRBJ2-3; 9 bases align to TRBD2. V trimming: 0 bases; J trimming: 4 bases; junction bases outside the gene matches: 5. Germline lookup yields CDR1 LGHDT and CDR2 YNNKEL (reference sequence). This CDR3 is built from 16 residues. Here the CDR3 DNA reads TGTGCCAGCAGCCAAGAGAGCGGGAGGAGCTCAGATACGCAGTATTTT. As protein: CASSQESGRSSDTQYF.

This chain connects TRBV14 to TRBJ2-3; 10 nucleotides line up with TRBD2. From germline, CDR1 is SGHDN and CDR2 FVKESK. Trimming cost V 0 bases and J 4 bases; bases outside gene matches: 4. The CDR3 extends over 16 amino acids. The CDR3 is CASSQDTLAGADTQYF. CDR3 bases: TGTGCCAGCAGCCAAGATACGCTAGCGGGAGCAGATACGCAGTATTTT.

This clonotype was counted a few times. The chain recombines TRBV20-1 with TRBJ1-6; weak D call: TRBD1 (5 bases). The V and J ends lost 3 bases and 9 bases respectively, with 15 bases between them. The germline CDR1 and CDR2 sequences are DFQATT and SNEGSKA (reference sequence). The CDR3 is made up of 14 amino acids. CDR3 nucleotide sequence: TGCAGTGCTAGGGGGCAGCTAGAAGGTTCACCCCTCCACTTT. It specifies CSARGQLEGSPLHF.